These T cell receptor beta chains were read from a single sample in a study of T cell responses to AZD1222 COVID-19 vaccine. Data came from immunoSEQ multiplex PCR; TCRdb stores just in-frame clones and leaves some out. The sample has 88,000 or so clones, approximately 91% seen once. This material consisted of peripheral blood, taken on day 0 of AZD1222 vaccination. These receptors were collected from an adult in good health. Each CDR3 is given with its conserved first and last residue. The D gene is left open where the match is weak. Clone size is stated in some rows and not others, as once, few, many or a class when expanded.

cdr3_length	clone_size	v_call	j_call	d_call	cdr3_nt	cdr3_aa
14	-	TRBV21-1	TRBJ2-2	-	TGTGCCAGCAGCCCCACGGCAGGGACCGGGGAGCTGTTTTTT	CASSPTAGTGELFF
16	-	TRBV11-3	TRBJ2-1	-	TGTGCCAGCAGCTTAGGGCGGGAACGAGCCTACAATGAGCAGTTCTTC	CASSLGRERAYNEQFF
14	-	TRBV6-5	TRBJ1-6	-	TGTGCCAGCAGGGGAACGATTGACGGTTCACCCCTCCACTTT	CASRGTIDGSPLHF
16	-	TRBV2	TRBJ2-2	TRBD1	TGTGCCAGCTCCAGGACAGGGGCTGGTAACACCGGGGAGCTGTTTTTT	CASSRTGAGNTGELFF
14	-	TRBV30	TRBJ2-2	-	TGTGCCTGGAGTGTTGGGGGCCACACCGGGGAGCTGTTTTTT	CAWSVGGHTGELFF
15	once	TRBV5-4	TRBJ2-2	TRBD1	TGTGCCAGCAGCTTGGACAGGGGAAAAACCGGGGAGCTGTTTTTT	CASSLDRGKTGELFF
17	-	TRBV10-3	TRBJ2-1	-	TGTGCCATCAGTGCAATCTCGACTGCCAACCCCTACAATGAGCAGTTCTTC	CAISAISTANPYNEQFF
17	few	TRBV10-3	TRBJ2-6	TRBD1	TGTGCCATCAGTACCGGGACAGGGTCATCTGGGGCCAACGTCCTGACTTTC	CAISTGTGSSGANVLTF
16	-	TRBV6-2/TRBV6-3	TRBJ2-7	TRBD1	TGTGCCAGCAGACCTCCTTGGACAGGGGGTCTCTACGAGCAGTACTTC	CASRPPWTGGLYEQYF
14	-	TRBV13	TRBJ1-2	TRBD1	TGTGCCAGCAGCCGGGACAGGGGAGACTATGGCTACACCTTC	CASSRDRGDYGYTF
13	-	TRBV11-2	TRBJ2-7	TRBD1	TGTGCCAGCAGAGGGACAGGTGGCTACGAGCAGTACTTC	CASRGTGGYEQYF
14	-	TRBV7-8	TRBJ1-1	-	TGTGCCAGCAGCTTATACCAGTCCAACACTGAAGCTTTCTTT	CASSLYQSNTEAFF
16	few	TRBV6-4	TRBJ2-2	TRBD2	TGTGCCAGCACTCCTGGAGCGGGGATGAACACCGGGGAGCTGTTTTTT	CASTPGAGMNTGELFF
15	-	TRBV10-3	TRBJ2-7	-	TGTGCCATCAGTGAGTCGGGGGGCTTCAGCTACGAGCAGTACTTC	CAISESGGFSYEQYF
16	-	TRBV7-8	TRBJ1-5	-	TGTGCCAGCAGCTTATCCGCGGGGCAGGGAGGTCAGCCCCAGCATTTT	CASSLSAGQGGQPQHF
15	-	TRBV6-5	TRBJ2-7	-	TGTGCCAGCAGTTACTTAGTTGGTAGCGGATACGAGCAGTACTTC	CASSYLVGSGYEQYF
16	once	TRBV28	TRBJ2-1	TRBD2	TGTGCCAGCAGTACCCGACTAGCGGGGGGCCAGAATGAGCAGTTCTTC	CASSTRLAGGQNEQFF
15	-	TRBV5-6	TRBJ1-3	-	TGTGCCAGCAGCTTGGTACAAAACTCTGGAAACACCATATATTTT	CASSLVQNSGNTIYF
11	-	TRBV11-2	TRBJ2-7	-	TGTGCCAGCAGAACAGGGTACGAGCAGTACTTC	CASRTGYEQYF
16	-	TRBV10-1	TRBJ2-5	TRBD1	TGCGCCAGCAGTGAGGGTTCGGGACAGACCCAAGAGACCCAGTACTTC	CASSEGSGQTQETQYF
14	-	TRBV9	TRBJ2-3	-	TGTGCCAGCTCTCCGGGGACGTTATTAGATACGCAGTATTTT	CASSPGTLLDTQYF
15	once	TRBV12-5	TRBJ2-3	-	TGTGCTAGTGGGGCCCGAGGCGGAAGCACAGATACGCAGTATTTT	CASGARGGSTDTQYF